The T cell receptor (beta chain) under discussion was sequenced for a study of T cell responses to AZD1222 COVID-19 vaccine (dated by TCRdb to the early 2020s). Study-level background: TCR sequencing covered 230 to 250 trial participants: some 210 given two doses of AZD1222 and approximately 25 given two doses of MenACWY control vaccine. Trial participants were enrolled by age into 18-55, 56-69 and 70-plus year subgroups, with roughly 160, 29 and 62 TCR-sequenced participants respectively.

Per the publication, the time point label means: baseline before first vaccination. The treatment or condition label on this specimen signifies: meningococcal conjugate vaccine given as trial control. Vaccinee samples were obtained from the UK trials COV001 and COV002, which included a single-blind randomized controlled phase 2/3 trial of AZD1222 (ChAdOx1 nCoV-19) in healthy adults. Trial participant PBMC samples were collected at day 0 and day 28 after the second dose for TCRbeta chain sequencing. Beyond this particular receptor, the publication reports: After two AZD1222 doses, spike-specific TCR breadth and depth were significantly higher than at day 0 and than in MenACWY recipients. Most participants were white British and females outnumbered males, and the authors suggested that clonal diversity may have been underestimated. In the small 56-69-year group, the increase in depth fell short of significance, most likely because of low power. Because no day 14 peak-response samples were available, the repertoires could be characterized only after the peak T cell response. Conclusions about previously exposed vaccinees are limited because only five or six AZD1222 recipients were SARS-CoV-2 seropositive at baseline. CD4 TCRs associated with the vaccine covered the entire spike protein, and the dominant responses were in regions 160-218 and 743-854. Reportedly, close to half of the unique spike-specific TCRs recognized epitopes lying outside the regions that are mutated in the B.1.351 and B.1.1.7 variants.

Relative to germline, V is missing 6 bases and J is missing 2 bases, with 3 bases of the junction outside any gene match. The CDR3 covers 13 residues, taking in both the cysteine and the phenylalanine. The DNA shown is the 39-base CDR3, in frame from base 1. Per the germline V gene, LGHNA is the CDR1 and YSLEER is the CDR2. As concerns this clone: The antigen this receptor binds is unknown. Per-nucleotide qualities are absent, and no much larger clonotype sits a single base away.

The CDR3 regions of human TCRbeta chains were analyzed by immunosequencing. Under the source paper's analysis protocol: Repertoire TCRs were matched against a reference library of SARS-CoV-2-specific TCRs generated with the MIRA antigen-specificity platform. Breadth was defined as the fraction of unique TCRs that were SARS-CoV-2-associated. Depth was defined as the fraction of total T cells that were SARS-CoV-2-associated. Using the MIRA data, every spike-specific TCR was mapped to the spike region that the TCR reacted to and assigned to either a CD4 or a CD8 class. Log10-transformed breadth and depth values were compared by one-way ANOVA with Sidak's multiple comparisons tests. TCRdb holds this immuneACCESS table with in-frame rearrangements only. Some clones are missing; in checked studies, unresolved V genes explain under half, and the rest has no known cause. V, J and clone size were drawn from that table, and D and trimming were deduced from the DNA. The sample table shows roughly 70,000 clones, and around 74% are seen once. Of the sample, 23% is held by the ten largest clones.

The TCR sequence derives from an adult in good health. The V and J segments used are TRBV4-3 and TRBJ1-1; the central 7 bases match TRBD1. The input for sequencing was peripheral blood, taken on day 0 of MenACWY control vaccination. The DNA reads as follows: TGCGCCAGCAGGGGACAGACTAACACTGAAGCTTTCTTT. Its amino acids are CASRGQTNTEAFF.